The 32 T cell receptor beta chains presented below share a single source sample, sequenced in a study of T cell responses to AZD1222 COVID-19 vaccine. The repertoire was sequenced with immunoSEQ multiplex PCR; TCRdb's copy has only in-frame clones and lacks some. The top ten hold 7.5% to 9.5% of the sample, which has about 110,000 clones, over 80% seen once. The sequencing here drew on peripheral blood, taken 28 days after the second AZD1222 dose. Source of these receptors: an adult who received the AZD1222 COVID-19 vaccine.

CDR3 sequence: CASSQDLSGRNWGQYF. CDR3 bases: TGCGCCAGCAGCCAAGATTTAAGCGGGAGAAATTGGGGGCAGTACTTC. The chain uses TRBV4-3 and TRBJ2-7, with 8 bases that match TRBD2. CDR3 length: 16 residues. The germline V gene has CDR1 LGHNA and CDR2 YSLEER. J lost 9 bases, V lost 0 bases, and 13 bases had no gene match.

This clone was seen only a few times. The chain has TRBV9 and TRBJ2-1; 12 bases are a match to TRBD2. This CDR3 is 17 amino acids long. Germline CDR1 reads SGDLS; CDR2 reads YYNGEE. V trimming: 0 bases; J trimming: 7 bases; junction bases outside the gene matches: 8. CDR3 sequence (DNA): TGTGCCAGCAGCGTAGGTCCTAGCGGGGGGGTATGGAATGAGCAGTTCTTC. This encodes CASSVGPSGGVWNEQFF.

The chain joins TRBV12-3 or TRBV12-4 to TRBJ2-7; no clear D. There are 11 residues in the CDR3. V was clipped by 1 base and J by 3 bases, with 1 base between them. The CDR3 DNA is TGTGCCAGCAGTTTAGTCTACGAGCAGTACTTC. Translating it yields CASSLVYEQYF.

The CDR3 here is CASSSGLADRYNEQFF. Here the CDR3 DNA reads TGTGCCAGCAGCTCGGGACTAGCGGACCGATACAATGAGCAGTTCTTC. The V and J genes are TRBV7-2 and TRBJ2-1, with 11 bases lining up with TRBD2. J gave up 4 bases and V 4 bases, and 6 bases lay outside the gene matches. The CDR3 loop spans 16 amino acids. From germline, CDR1 is SGHTA and CDR2 FQGNSA.

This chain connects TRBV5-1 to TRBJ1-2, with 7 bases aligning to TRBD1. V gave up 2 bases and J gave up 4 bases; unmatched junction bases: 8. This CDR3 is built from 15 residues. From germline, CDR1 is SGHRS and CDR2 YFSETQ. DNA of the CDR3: TGCGCCAGCAGCTTTTCTCCCGGGACAGCCTATGGCTACACCTTC. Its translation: CASSFSPGTAYGYTF.

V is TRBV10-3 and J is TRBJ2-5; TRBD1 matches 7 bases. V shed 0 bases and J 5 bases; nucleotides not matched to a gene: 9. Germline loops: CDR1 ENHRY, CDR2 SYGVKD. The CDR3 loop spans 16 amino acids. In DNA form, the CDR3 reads TGTGCCATCAGTGAGTCTCTAGCCGCAGGGGGTGAGACCCAGTACTTC. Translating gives CAISESLAAGGETQYF.

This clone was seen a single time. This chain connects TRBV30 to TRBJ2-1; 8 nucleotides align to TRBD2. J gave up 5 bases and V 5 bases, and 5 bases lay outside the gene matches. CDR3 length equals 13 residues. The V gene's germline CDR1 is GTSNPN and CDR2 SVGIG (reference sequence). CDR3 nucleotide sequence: TGTGCCTGGGCGCGGGAGGTCCACAATGAGCAGTTCTTC. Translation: CAWAREVHNEQFF. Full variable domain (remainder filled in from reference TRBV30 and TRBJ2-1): SQTIHQWPATLVQPVGSPLSLECTVEGTSNPNLYWYRQAAGRGLQLLFYSVGIGQISSEVPQNLSASRPQDRQFILSSKKLLLSDSGFYLCAWAREVHNEQFFGPGTRLTVL.

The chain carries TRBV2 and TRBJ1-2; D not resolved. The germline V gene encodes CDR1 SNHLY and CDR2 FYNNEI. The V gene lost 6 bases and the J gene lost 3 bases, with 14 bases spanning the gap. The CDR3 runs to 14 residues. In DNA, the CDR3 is TGTGCCAGCAGACTCGACATTGGGGACTATGGCTACACCTTC. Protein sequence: CASRLDIGDYGYTF.

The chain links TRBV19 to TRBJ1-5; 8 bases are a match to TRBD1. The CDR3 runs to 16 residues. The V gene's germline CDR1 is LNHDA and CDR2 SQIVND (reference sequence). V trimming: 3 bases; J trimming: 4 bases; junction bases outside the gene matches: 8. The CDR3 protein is CASSMRQGPRNQPQHF. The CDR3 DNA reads TGTGCCAGTAGTATGCGACAGGGGCCGAGGAATCAGCCCCAGCATTTT.

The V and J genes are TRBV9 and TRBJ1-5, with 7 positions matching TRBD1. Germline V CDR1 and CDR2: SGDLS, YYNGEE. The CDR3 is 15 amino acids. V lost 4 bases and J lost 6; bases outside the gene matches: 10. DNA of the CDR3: TGTGCCAGCAGCAGACCGGACAGGCCCGCTCAGCCCCAGCATTTT. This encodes CASSRPDRPAQPQHF.

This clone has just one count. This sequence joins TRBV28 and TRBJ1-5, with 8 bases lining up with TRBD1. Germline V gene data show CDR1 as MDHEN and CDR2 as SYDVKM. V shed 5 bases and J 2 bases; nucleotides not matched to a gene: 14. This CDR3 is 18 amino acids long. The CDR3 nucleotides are TGTGCCAGCAGTACCGCGCGACAGGGGATAATCGGCAATCAGCCCCAGCATTTT. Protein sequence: CASSTARQGIIGNQPQHF.

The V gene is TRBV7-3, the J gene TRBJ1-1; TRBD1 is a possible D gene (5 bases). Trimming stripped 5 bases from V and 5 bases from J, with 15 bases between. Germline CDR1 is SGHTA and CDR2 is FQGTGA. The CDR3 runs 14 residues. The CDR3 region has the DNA TGTGCCAGCAGCGCCGGGACGTCGAGGACTGAAGCTTTCTTT. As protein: CASSAGTSRTEAFF.

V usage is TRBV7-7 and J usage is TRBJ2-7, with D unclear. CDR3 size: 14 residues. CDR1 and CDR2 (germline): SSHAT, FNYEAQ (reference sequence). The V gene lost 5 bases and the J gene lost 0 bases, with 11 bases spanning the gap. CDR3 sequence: CASSPQENSYEQYF. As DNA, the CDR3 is TGTGCCAGCAGCCCCCAGGAGAACTCCTACGAGCAGTACTTC.

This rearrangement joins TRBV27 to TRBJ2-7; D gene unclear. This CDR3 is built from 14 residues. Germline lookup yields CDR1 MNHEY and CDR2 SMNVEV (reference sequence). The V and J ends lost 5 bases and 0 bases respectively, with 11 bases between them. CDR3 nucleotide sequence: TGTGCCAGCAGTCTGGCAGTCCCCTCCTACGAGCAGTACTTC. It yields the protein CASSLAVPSYEQYF.

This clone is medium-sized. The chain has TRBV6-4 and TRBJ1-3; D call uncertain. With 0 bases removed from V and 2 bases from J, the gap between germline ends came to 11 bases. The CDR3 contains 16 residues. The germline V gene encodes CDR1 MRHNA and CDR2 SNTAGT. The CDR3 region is CASSDSTPLTGNTIYF. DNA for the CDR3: TGTGCCAGCAGTGACTCGACACCCCTCACTGGAAACACCATATATTTT.

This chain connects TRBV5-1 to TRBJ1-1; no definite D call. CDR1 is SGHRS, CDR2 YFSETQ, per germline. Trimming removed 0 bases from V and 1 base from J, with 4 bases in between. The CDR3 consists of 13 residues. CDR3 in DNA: TGCGCCAGCAGCTTGGACAGGAACACTGAAGCTTTCTTT. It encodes CASSLDRNTEAFF.

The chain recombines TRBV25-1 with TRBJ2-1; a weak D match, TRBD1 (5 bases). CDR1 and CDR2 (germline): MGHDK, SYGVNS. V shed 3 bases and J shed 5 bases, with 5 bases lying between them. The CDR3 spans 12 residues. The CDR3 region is CASSDRDNEQFF. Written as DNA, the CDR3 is TGTGCCAGCAGTGACAGGGACAATGAGCAGTTCTTC.

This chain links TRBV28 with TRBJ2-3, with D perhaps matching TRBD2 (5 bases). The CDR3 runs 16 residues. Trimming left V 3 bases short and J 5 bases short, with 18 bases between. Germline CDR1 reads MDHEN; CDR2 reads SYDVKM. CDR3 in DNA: TGTGCCAGCAGTTTTGGTGTGGGAGTAGGAGTAGATACGCAGTATTTT. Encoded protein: CASSFGVGVGVDTQYF. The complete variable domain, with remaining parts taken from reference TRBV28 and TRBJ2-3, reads DVKVTQSSRYLVKRTGEKVFLECVQDMDHENMFWYRQDPGLGLRLIYFSYDVKMKEKGDIPEGYSVSREKKERFSLILESASTNQTSMYLCASSFGVGVGVDTQYFGPGTRLTVL.

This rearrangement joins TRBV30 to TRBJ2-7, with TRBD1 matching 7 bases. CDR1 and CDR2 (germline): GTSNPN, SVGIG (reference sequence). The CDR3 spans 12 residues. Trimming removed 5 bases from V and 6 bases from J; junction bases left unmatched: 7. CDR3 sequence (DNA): TGTGCCTGGGGCAGGGGGTCCGGCGAGCAGTACTTC. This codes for CAWGRGSGEQYF.

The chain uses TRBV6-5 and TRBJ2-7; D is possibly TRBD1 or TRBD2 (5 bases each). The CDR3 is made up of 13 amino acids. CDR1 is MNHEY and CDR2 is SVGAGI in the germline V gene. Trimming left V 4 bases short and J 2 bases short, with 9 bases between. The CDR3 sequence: CASSSGLTYEQYF. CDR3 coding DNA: TGTGCCAGCAGTTCGGGGCTGACCTACGAGCAGTACTTC.

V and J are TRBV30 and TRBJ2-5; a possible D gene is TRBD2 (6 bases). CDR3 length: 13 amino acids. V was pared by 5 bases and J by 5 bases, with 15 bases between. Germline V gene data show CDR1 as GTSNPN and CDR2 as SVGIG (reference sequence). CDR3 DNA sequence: TGTGCCTGGTCCCGGGAGTCATTTGAGACCCAGTACTTC. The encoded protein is CAWSRESFETQYF.

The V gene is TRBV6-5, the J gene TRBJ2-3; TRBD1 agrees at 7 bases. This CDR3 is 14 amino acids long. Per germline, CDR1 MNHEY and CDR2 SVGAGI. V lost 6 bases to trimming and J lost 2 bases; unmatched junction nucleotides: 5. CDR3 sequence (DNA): TGTGCCAGCAGCCGGGACAGACCCACAGATACGCAGTATTTT. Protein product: CASSRDRPTDTQYF.

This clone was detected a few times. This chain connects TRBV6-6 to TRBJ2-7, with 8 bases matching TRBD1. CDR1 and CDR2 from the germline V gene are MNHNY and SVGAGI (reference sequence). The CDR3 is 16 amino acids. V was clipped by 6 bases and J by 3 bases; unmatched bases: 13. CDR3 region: CASRTNRDRRIYEQYF. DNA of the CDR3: TGTGCCAGCAGAACAAACCGGGACAGGCGTATCTACGAGCAGTACTTC.

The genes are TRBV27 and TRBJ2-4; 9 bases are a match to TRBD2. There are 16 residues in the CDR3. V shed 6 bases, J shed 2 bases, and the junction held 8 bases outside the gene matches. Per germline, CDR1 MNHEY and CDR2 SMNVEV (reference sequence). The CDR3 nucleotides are TGTGCCAGCAGGGCGGGGACTAGCTCGACCAAAAACATTCAGTACTTC. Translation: CASRAGTSSTKNIQYF.

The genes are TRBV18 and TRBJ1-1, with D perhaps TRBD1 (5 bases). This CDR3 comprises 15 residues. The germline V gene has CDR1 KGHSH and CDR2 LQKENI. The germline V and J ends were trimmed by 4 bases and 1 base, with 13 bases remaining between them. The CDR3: CASSLFGTANTEAFF. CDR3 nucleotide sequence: TGTGCCAGCTCACTGTTCGGGACGGCGAACACTGAAGCTTTCTTT.

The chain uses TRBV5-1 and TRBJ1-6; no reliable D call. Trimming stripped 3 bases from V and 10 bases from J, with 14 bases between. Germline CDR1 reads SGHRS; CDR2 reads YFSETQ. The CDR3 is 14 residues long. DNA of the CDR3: TGCGCCAGCAGCTGGGCCCCAGGCGAATCACCCCTCCACTTT. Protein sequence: CASSWAPGESPLHF. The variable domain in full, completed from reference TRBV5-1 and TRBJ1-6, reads KAGVTQTPRYLIKTRGQQVTLSCSPISGHRSVSWYQQTPGQGLQFLFEYFSETQRNKGNFPGRFSGRQFSNSRSEMNVSTLELGDSALYLCASSWAPGESPLHFGNGTRLTVT.

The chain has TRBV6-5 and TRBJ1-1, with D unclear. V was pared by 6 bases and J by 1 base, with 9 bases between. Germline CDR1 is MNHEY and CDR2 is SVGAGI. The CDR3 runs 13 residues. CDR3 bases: TGTGCCAGCAGCCGGACCGAGAACACTGAAGCTTTCTTT. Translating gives CASSRTENTEAFF.

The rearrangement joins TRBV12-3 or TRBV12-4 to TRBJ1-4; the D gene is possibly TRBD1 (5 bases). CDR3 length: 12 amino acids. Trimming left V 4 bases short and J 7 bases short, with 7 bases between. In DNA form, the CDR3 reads TGTGCCAGCAGTTATGGGGCTGAAAAACTGTTTTTT. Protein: CASSYGAEKLFF.

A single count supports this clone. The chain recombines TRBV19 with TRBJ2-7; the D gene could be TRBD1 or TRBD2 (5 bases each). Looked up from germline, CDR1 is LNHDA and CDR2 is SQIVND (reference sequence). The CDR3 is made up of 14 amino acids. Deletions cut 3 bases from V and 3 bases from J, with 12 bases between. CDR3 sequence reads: CASSIPGRIYEQYF. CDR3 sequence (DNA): TGTGCCAGTAGTATCCCGGGACGCATCTACGAGCAGTACTTC.

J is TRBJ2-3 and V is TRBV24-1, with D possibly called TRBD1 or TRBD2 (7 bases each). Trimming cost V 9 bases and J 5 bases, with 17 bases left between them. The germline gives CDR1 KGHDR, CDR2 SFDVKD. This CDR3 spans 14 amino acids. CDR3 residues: CATEETGRGDTQYF. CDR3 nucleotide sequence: TGTGCCACCGAAGAGACAGGGAGGGGAGATACGCAGTATTTT.

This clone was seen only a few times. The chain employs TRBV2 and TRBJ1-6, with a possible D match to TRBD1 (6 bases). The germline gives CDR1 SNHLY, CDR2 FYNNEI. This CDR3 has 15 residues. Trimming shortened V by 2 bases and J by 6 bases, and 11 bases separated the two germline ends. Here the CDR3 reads CASSEPQGGNSPLHF. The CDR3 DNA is TGTGCCAGCAGTGAACCACAGGGAGGTAATTCACCCCTCCACTTT.

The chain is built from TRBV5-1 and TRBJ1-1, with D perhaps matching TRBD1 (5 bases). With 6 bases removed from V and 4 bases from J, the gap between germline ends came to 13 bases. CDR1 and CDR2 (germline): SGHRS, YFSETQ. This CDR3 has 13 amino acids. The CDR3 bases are TGCGCCAGCATGATCTCAGGGACCACTGAAGCTTTCTTT. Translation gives CASMISGTTEAFF.